The entry that follows covers one TCR beta chain sequence. Its cognate antigen is unknown. CDR1 and CDR2 (germline): SGHTA, FQGNSA. V shed 4 bases and J 4 bases; nucleotides not matched to a gene: 6. The CDR3 length is 14 residues. These data originate in a study of vaccination and CD4 T cells after COVID-19. Study details: Convalescents were six males and four females, two of them Hispanic. As their vaccination, participants received two doses of either BNT162b2 or mRNA-1273 vaccine. Each control was exposed to a CEFX pool, an HIV-1 Nef pool, or no peptide at all.

Sequencing of the DNA from cultured CD4+ T cells was carried out with the Oncomine TCR Beta short-read assay. TCRdb itself ran the PCR reads through MiXCR, one entry per CDR3 protein. This sample has under 20,000 distinct CDR3 sequences; about four fifths occur once, and the top ten carry 17%. This sample's treatment: approximately nine-day PBMC culture with coronavirus spike peptide pools or control peptides (ViraFEST assay). With peptide pools, ViraFEST first expanded antigen-specific T cells and afterwards sequenced their TCRs. This TCR came from a human donor who received a COVID-19 vaccine. The chain combines TRBV7-2 with TRBJ1-2, with 7 positions matching TRBD1. The starting material was CD4+ T cells from blood, cultured in vitro, obtained after SARS-CoV-2 vaccination. This chain's CDR3 is CASSYRGGGYGYTF. In nucleotides, the CDR3 is TGTGCCAGCAGCTACAGGGGTGGAGGCTATGGCTACACCTTC. Full variable domain (outside the CDR3, taken from reference TRBV7-2 and TRBJ1-2): GAGVSQSPSNKVTEKGKDVELRCDPISGHTALYWYRQSLGQGLEFLIYFQGNSAPDKSGLPSDRFSAERTGGSVSTLTIQRTQQEDSAVYLCASSYRGGGYGYTFGSGTRLTVV.